One sample yielded the 21 T cell receptor beta chains listed below, sequenced in a study of T cell changes during pregnancy in multiple sclerosis. Assay used: immunoSEQ multiplex PCR; TCRdb lists only in-frame clones, some missing. Of about 54,000 clones listed, more than 85% are singletons. The starting material was peripheral blood, obtained after pregnancy. Receptors originate from a female donor in good health, enrolled as a control in a pregnancy study.

This chain connects TRBV6-5 to TRBJ1-1, with 7 bases fitting TRBD1. Trimming took 6 bases from V and 1 from J; bases not matched to a gene: 5. The CDR3 runs 14 residues. Per the germline V gene, CDR1 is MNHEY and CDR2 is SVGAGI. The CDR3 here is CASSKQGPNTEAFF. The DNA for the CDR3 is TGTGCCAGCAGCAAACAGGGGCCGAACACTGAAGCTTTCTTT.

This sequence joins TRBV5-5 and TRBJ1-5, with D hard to call. The V end lost 4 bases, the J end lost 0 bases, and 17 bases lay between the germline ends. The CDR3 covers 17 residues. Germline values: CDR1 SGHKS, CDR2 YYEKEE (reference sequence). DNA for the CDR3: TGTGCCAGCAGCCCCAGAGCGGATTTTTATAGCAATCAGCCCCAGCATTTT. Protein sequence: CASSPRADFYSNQPQHF.

Written as DNA, the CDR3 is TGCGCCAGCAGCCAGGGGACAGGGAGCCCCCAAGAGACCCAGTACTTC. This encodes CASSQGTGSPQETQYF. This chain uses TRBV4-1 with TRBJ2-5; 9 positions match TRBD1. CDR3 size: 16 residues. V shed 3 bases, J shed 1 base, and the junction held 6 bases outside the gene matches. CDR1 is MGHRA, CDR2 YSYEKL, per germline.

The V and J genes are TRBV11-2 and TRBJ1-2; TRBD1 might be the D (6 bases). V was pared by 1 base and J by 4 bases, with 10 bases between. The CDR3 consists of 14 residues. The V gene's germline CDR1 is SGHAT and CDR2 FQNNGV. The CDR3 here is CASSLAQGLYGYTF. CDR3 DNA sequence: TGTGCCAGCAGCTTAGCACAGGGCCTCTATGGCTACACCTTC.

The gene calls are TRBV19 and TRBJ1-5; D is perhaps TRBD1 (5 bases). Germline loops: CDR1 LNHDA, CDR2 SQIVND (reference sequence). This CDR3 contains 14 residues. V was pared by 10 bases and J by 0 bases, with 13 bases between. The CDR3 sequence: CATQGLHSNQPQHF. The CDR3 DNA follows: TGTGCCACCCAGGGCCTTCATAGCAATCAGCCCCAGCATTTT.

The rearrangement uses TRBV5-1 and TRBJ1-2, with 9 bases aligning to TRBD1. Per the germline V gene, CDR1 is SGHRS and CDR2 is YFSETQ. Losses at the gene ends were 4 bases for V and 4 bases for J; bases not matched to a gene: 8. CDR3 length: 15 residues. CDR3 protein: CASSPGQGNIYGYTF. The DNA of the CDR3 is TGCGCCAGCAGCCCAGGACAGGGGAATATCTATGGCTACACCTTC.

The rearrangement uses TRBV5-1 and TRBJ2-6, with TRBD1 matching 7 bases. This CDR3 region has 16 residues. V shed 1 base, J shed 2 bases, and the junction held 3 bases outside the gene matches. Germline V gene lookup returns CDR1 SGHRS and CDR2 YFSETQ. For the CDR3, the DNA is TGCGCCAGCAGCTTGACAGGGGAGCCTGGGGCCAACGTCCTGACTTTC. Translating it yields CASSLTGEPGANVLTF.

J is TRBJ2-3 and V is TRBV18; possibly TRBD2 for D (6 bases). This CDR3 is 15 amino acids long. Germline CDR1 KGHSH, CDR2 LQKENI. Trimming removed 5 bases from V and 1 base from J, with 13 bases in between. The CDR3: CASSWEASGTDTQYF. In nucleotides, the CDR3 is TGTGCCAGCTCATGGGAGGCTAGCGGCACAGATACGCAGTATTTT.

The V and J genes are TRBV2 and TRBJ2-7, with 8 bases matching TRBD1. CDR3 length: 13 residues. V was clipped by 10 bases and J by 2 bases; unmatched bases: 7. Germline-derived CDR1 and CDR2 are SNHLY and FYNNEI. The CDR3 nucleotides are TGTGCCACCGCCCAGGGGGCGACCTACGAGCAGTACTTC. Encoded protein: CATAQGATYEQYF.

The genes are TRBV7-9 and TRBJ2-7; D remains unclear. The V and J ends lost 2 bases and 3 bases respectively, with 5 bases between them. The CDR3 has 12 amino acids. Germline V gene sequence: CDR1 SEHNR, CDR2 FQNEAQ (reference sequence). In DNA, the CDR3 is TGTGCCAGCAGCTTACCGGGCTACGAGCAGTACTTC. Its translation is CASSLPGYEQYF.

The chain couples TRBV25-1 to TRBJ2-7; 10 nucleotides match TRBD1. Germline V lookup: CDR1 MGHDK, CDR2 SYGVNS. The CDR3 is made up of 16 amino acids. With 4 bases clipped from V and 0 bases from J, the junction kept 6 bases outside the gene matches. This chain's CDR3 is CASSGEGQGDSYEQYF. The CDR3, as DNA: TGTGCCAGCAGTGGGGAAGGACAGGGGGACTCCTACGAGCAGTACTTC.

This clone was found a few times. The J gene is TRBJ2-3, the V gene TRBV6-4; 7 bases are shared with TRBD2. Trimming took 5 bases from V and 1 from J; bases not matched to a gene: 0. Looked up from germline, CDR1 is MRHNA and CDR2 is SNTAGT. This CDR3 has 13 amino acids. DNA for the CDR3: TGTGCCAGCAGTAGCGGGGGCACAGATACGCAGTATTTT. Translation gives CASSSGGTDTQYF.

This rearrangement joins TRBV28 to TRBJ1-5, with TRBD1 matching over 9 bases. Germline V CDR1 and CDR2: MDHEN, SYDVKM. Germline trimming cut 3 bases from V and 4 bases from J; bases unmatched to any gene: 4. CDR3 length: 15 residues. The CDR3 sequence is CASSLSGTGNQPQHF. The CDR3 DNA reads as TGTGCCAGCAGTTTGAGCGGGACAGGGAATCAGCCCCAGCATTTT.

The V gene is TRBV28, the J gene TRBJ1-5; 9 bases match TRBD1. This CDR3 has 14 amino acids. Losses at the gene ends were 3 bases for V and 6 bases for J; bases not matched to a gene: 3. Germline V gene data show CDR1 as MDHEN and CDR2 as SYDVKM. DNA for the CDR3: TGTGCCAGCAGTTTCGGGACAGGGTTTCAGCCCCAGCATTTT. Its protein product is CASSFGTGFQPQHF.

This clone was counted a single time. The chain has TRBV7-9 and TRBJ2-2, with unresolved D. Per the germline V gene, CDR1 is SEHNR and CDR2 is FQNEAQ (reference sequence). This CDR3 is built from 13 residues. The V end lost 3 bases, the J end lost 6 bases, and 8 bases lay between the germline ends. The CDR3 DNA reads as TGTGCCAGCAGCTTTCCCTCGGCCGGGGAGCTGTTTTTT. This translates into CASSFPSAGELFF.

The V call is TRBV7-2, the J call TRBJ2-5; D may be TRBD2 (5 bases). Per germline, CDR1 SGHTA and CDR2 FQGNSA. There are 15 residues in the CDR3. V was cut by 1 base and J by 5 bases, with 14 bases left in between. As DNA, the CDR3 is TGTGCCAGCAGCTTAGTGGGAGAGGCTGTGGAGACCCAGTACTTC. Its protein is CASSLVGEAVETQYF.

This clone came up once. This chain links TRBV9 with TRBJ2-5; 13 bases agree with TRBD2. Germline V gene lookup returns CDR1 SGDLS and CDR2 YYNGEE. The CDR3 is made up of 15 amino acids. After removal of 4 bases from V and 5 bases from J, the junction contained 5 bases not matched to a gene. Written as DNA, the CDR3 is TGTGCCAGCAGCTCCCAGACTAGCGGGAGGGAGACCCAGTACTTC. It encodes CASSSQTSGRETQYF.

The chain employs TRBV9 and TRBJ2-6; 7 bases match TRBD1. In germline, CDR1 is SGDLS, CDR2 YYNGEE. This CDR3 contains 15 residues. Germline trimming cut 3 bases from V and 2 bases from J; bases unmatched to any gene: 2. Here the CDR3 DNA reads TGTGCCAGCAGCGGACAGGGTACTGGGGCCAACGTCCTGACTTTC. It yields the protein CASSGQGTGANVLTF.

This sequence joins TRBV2 and TRBJ1-3, with D unresolved. V lost 5 bases, J lost 0 bases, and 8 bases lay in between. The CDR3 is made up of 14 amino acids. From germline, CDR1 is SNHLY and CDR2 FYNNEI. The CDR3 nucleotides read TGTGCCAGCAGTCTACAGTTCTCTGGAAACACCATATATTTT. This sequence encodes CASSLQFSGNTIYF. The full variable domain, in which reference TRBV2 and TRBJ1-3 provide the parts outside the CDR3, is EPEVTQTPSHQVTQMGQEVILRCVPISNHLYFYWYRQILGQKVEFLVSFYNNEISEKSEIFDDQFSVERPDGSNFTLKIRSTKLEDSAMYFCASSLQFSGNTIYFGEGSWLTVV.

This clone was picked up a small number of times. CDR3 amino acids: CASSYRQENQPQHF. The CDR3 nucleotides read TGTGCCAGCAGTTACCGCCAGGAAAATCAGCCCCAGCATTTT. The chain is built from TRBV27 and TRBJ1-5; D remains unclear. The ends were cut back, 4 bases at V and 4 bases at J, with 11 bases in the middle. This CDR3 comprises 14 residues. Germline CDR1 reads MNHEY; CDR2 reads SMNVEV (reference sequence).

The chain has TRBV7-8 and TRBJ1-1; TRBD1 agrees at 7 bases. This CDR3 spans 15 amino acids. The V gene end was trimmed by 5 bases and the J gene end by 10 bases; junction bases not matched to a gene: 16. The germline CDR1 and CDR2 sequences are SGHVS and FQNEAQ. CDR3 sequence (DNA): TGTGCCAGCAGCCTCGCCGGGACAGAAAGGTACGGAGCTTTCTTT. Translating gives CASSLAGTERYGAFF.